A single sample is the source of the 28 T cell receptor beta chains below, sequenced in a study of blood T cell repertoires in COVID-19. Using immunoSEQ multiplex PCR, the repertoire was profiled, and TCRdb retains in-frame clones only, with some absent. The repertoire holds a few hundred thousand clones, with around 92% as singletons. The sequencing input was peripheral blood. The receptors originated from a man in his forties with acute or convalescent COVID-19.

A note on this clone: A read error may account for a junction end that differs from germline. This chain uses TRBV15 with TRBJ2-2, with 8 bases fitting TRBD1. CDR3 length: 14 amino acids. Per germline, CDR1 LNHNV and CDR2 YYDKDF (reference sequence). CDR3 DNA sequence: TGTGCCACCAGCCGAGACAGGGGCACCGGGGAGCTGTTTTTT. Translated, it gives CATSRDRGTGELFF.

CDR3 sequence: CASSYDRDGQPQHF. The CDR3 coding sequence is TGTGCCAGCAGCTATGACAGGGATGGTCAGCCCCAGCATTTT. The J gene is TRBJ1-5, the V gene TRBV7-2; TRBD1 aligns across 7 bases. Germline CDR1 reads SGHTA; CDR2 reads FQGNSA. CDR3 length: 14 amino acids. J gave up 6 bases and V 4 bases, and 6 bases lay outside the gene matches.

V usage is TRBV27 and J usage is TRBJ1-1, with TRBD1 identical over 7 bases. CDR1 is MNHEY and CDR2 is SMNVEV in the germline V gene (reference sequence). CDR3 length equals 14 residues. Trimming at V came to 9 bases and at J to 5 bases, leaving 12 bases not matched to a gene. The CDR3 region has the DNA TGTGCCAGTCATCAAACAGGGGTGGGGACTGAAGCTTTCTTT. This gives the protein CASHQTGVGTEAFF.

V is TRBV2 and J is TRBJ2-5; the D is unclear. The V and J ends lost 4 bases and 4 bases respectively, with 13 bases between them. From germline, CDR1 is SNHLY and CDR2 FYNNEI. This CDR3 comprises 14 residues. The CDR3: CASSGPARGETQYF. Here the CDR3 DNA reads TGTGCCAGCAGTGGGCCAGCGCGTGGAGAGACCCAGTACTTC.

The chain uses TRBV9 and TRBJ2-1; no clear D. This CDR3 is 12 amino acids long. V lost 0 bases to trimming and J lost 10 bases, with 8 bases between them. Looked up from germline, CDR1 is SGDLS and CDR2 is YYNGEE. Here the CDR3 DNA reads TGTGCCAGCAGCGTAGTAAGTGGCGAGCAGTTCTTC. It translates to CASSVVSGEQFF. Full variable domain (remainder filled in from reference TRBV9 and TRBJ2-1): DSGVTQTPKHLITATGQRVTLRCSPRSGDLSVYWYQQSLDQGLQFLIQYYNGEERAKGNILERFSAQQFPDLHSELNLSSLELGDSALYFCASSVVSGEQFFGPGTRLTVL.

The chain employs TRBV30 and TRBJ1-4; D may be TRBD1 (5 bases). CDR3 length: 13 amino acids. V lost 3 bases, J lost 4 bases, and 9 bases lay in between. Germline V lookup: CDR1 GTSNPN, CDR2 SVGIG (reference sequence). Here the CDR3 DNA reads TGTGCCTGGAGGGGACTCCTTAATGAAAAACTGTTTTTT. Its translation is CAWRGLLNEKLFF.

This chain links TRBV2 with TRBJ2-3; unclear D gene. Germline assignment: CDR1 SNHLY and CDR2 FYNNEI. CDR3 size: 11 residues. V lost 10 bases, J lost 2 bases, and 7 bases lay in between. The DNA of the CDR3 is TGTGCCACCGTAGCCACAGATACGCAGTATTTT. Protein sequence: CATVATDTQYF.

V is TRBV9 and J is TRBJ1-2, with D possibly TRBD1 on 6 matching bases. Germline CDR1 reads SGDLS; CDR2 reads YYNGEE. V shed 0 bases and J shed 8 bases, with 17 bases lying between them. The CDR3 extends over 15 amino acids. The CDR3 sequence: CASSVDRDVGRGYTF. CDR3 nucleotide sequence: TGTGCCAGCAGCGTAGACAGGGATGTGGGTAGGGGCTACACCTTC. The entire variable domain, with the rest obtained from reference TRBV9 and TRBJ1-2, is as follows: DSGVTQTPKHLITATGQRVTLRCSPRSGDLSVYWYQQSLDQGLQFLIQYYNGEERAKGNILERFSAQQFPDLHSELNLSSLELGDSALYFCASSVDRDVGRGYTFGSGTRLTVV.

This clone was counted a few times. The gene calls are TRBV7-3 and TRBJ2-2; D is unresolved. Germline V gene data show CDR1 as SGHTA and CDR2 as FQGTGA. CDR3 length: 12 residues. Trimming cost V 5 bases and J 2 bases, with 3 bases left between them. The CDR3 spells CASSPNTGELFF. The DNA for the CDR3 is TGTGCCAGCAGCCCTAACACCGGGGAGCTGTTTTTT.

The J gene is TRBJ1-5, the V gene TRBV20-1; a weak D match, TRBD1 (5 bases). V lost 3 bases to trimming and J lost 6 bases, with 12 bases between them. Germline-derived CDR1 and CDR2 are DFQATT and SNEGSKA (reference sequence). The CDR3 extends over 13 amino acids. The CDR3 DNA reads as TGCAGTGCTAGTATCAGGAGGGGTCAGCCCCAGCATTTT. Translation gives CSASIRRGQPQHF.

The CDR3 sequence is CASSLSRGQAFF. CDR3 coding DNA: TGTGCCAGCAGTTTAAGCAGGGGACAGGCTTTCTTT. The chain recombines TRBV12-3 or TRBV12-4 with TRBJ1-1, with 7 bases fitting TRBD1. The CDR3 totals 12 residues. V lost 2 bases, J lost 11 bases, and 5 bases stayed unmatched.

V and J are TRBV4-2 and TRBJ2-7; TRBD2 matches 10 bases. The CDR3 totals 16 residues. After removal of 1 base from V and 4 bases from J, the junction contained 7 bases not matched to a gene. Per germline, CDR1 LGHNA and CDR2 YNFKEQ. The CDR3 loop is CASSQARGTSAYEQYF. The CDR3 DNA is TGTGCCAGCAGCCAAGCCCGGGGGACTAGCGCTTACGAGCAGTACTTC.

The chain combines TRBV10-1 with TRBJ2-6; no reliable D call. Between the trimmed V and J ends, which lost 4 bases and 0 bases, there was a span of 4 bases. Germline V lookup: CDR1 WNHNN, CDR2 SYGVQD (reference sequence). The CDR3 is 14 residues long. Here the CDR3 reads CASSAGSGANVLTF. In DNA form, the CDR3 reads TGCGCCAGCAGTGCCGGCTCTGGGGCCAACGTCCTGACTTTC.

V gene TRBV7-9 combines with J gene TRBJ1-2; D perhaps matches TRBD1 (6 bases). The CDR3 covers 13 residues. The V gene lost 3 bases and the J gene lost 6 bases, with 11 bases spanning the gap. CDR1 is SEHNR and CDR2 is FQNEAQ in the germline V gene (reference sequence). The DNA for the CDR3 is TGTGCCAGCAGCTTTTCACAGGGCCATGGCTACACCTTC. The encoded protein is CASSFSQGHGYTF.

This chain connects TRBV11-2 to TRBJ1-2, with D uncertain. Germline V gives CDR1 SGHAT, CDR2 FQNNGV. V was pared by 6 bases and J by 7 bases, with 15 bases between. CDR3 length: 13 residues. The CDR3 nucleotides are TGTGCCAGCAGTTCACGCCAGGCGGGTGGCTACACCTTC. Protein: CASSSRQAGGYTF.

This chain joins TRBV27 and TRBJ2-1; D is perhaps TRBD2 (5 bases). Germline V gene data show CDR1 as MNHEY and CDR2 as SMNVEV (reference sequence). The CDR3 sequence is 14 residues long. The V and J ends lost 3 bases and 7 bases respectively, with 13 bases between them. The CDR3 DNA reads as TGTGCCAGCAGTTTTCTAATTCGAGGGAATGAGCAGTTCTTC. Translating gives CASSFLIRGNEQFF.

In its sample, this clone was seen once. This chain joins TRBV4-2 and TRBJ1-5; possibly TRBD1 for D (5 bases). Germline assignment: CDR1 LGHNA and CDR2 YNFKEQ. The CDR3 is 13 amino acids. Trimming took 1 base from V and 7 from J, leaving 8 bases between them. The CDR3 is CASSQVKGQPQHF. The DNA for the CDR3 is TGTGCCAGCAGCCAAGTGAAGGGGCAGCCCCAGCATTTT.

The chain is built from TRBV6-2 or TRBV6-3 and TRBJ2-7; possibly TRBD2 for D (6 bases). The CDR3 loop spans 15 amino acids. Trimming shortened V by 2 bases and J by 0 bases, and 11 bases separated the two germline ends. CDR1 and CDR2 (germline): MNHEY, SVGEGT. The CDR3 DNA reads TGTGCCAGCAGTTACGTCAGGGAGGCCTCCTACGAGCAGTACTTC. Protein: CASSYVREASYEQYF.

This sequence joins TRBV19 and TRBJ2-7; D is unresolved. CDR1 and CDR2 (germline): LNHDA, SQIVND (reference sequence). The CDR3 sequence is 13 residues long. The V gene lost 5 bases and the J gene lost 2 bases, with 10 bases spanning the gap. This chain's CDR3 is CASSAGITYEQYF. The CDR3 DNA reads as TGTGCCAGTAGTGCAGGAATTACCTACGAGCAGTACTTC.

The CDR3 here is CASSSLLPGKNTEAFF. For the CDR3, the DNA is TGTGCCAGCAGTTCCCTTCTTCCGGGGAAGAACACTGAAGCTTTCTTT. The rearrangement uses TRBV6-5 and TRBJ1-1, with D unclear. This CDR3 is built from 16 residues. The V gene's germline CDR1 is MNHEY and CDR2 SVGAGI. V lost 4 bases, J lost 1 base, and 16 bases lay in between.

This clone was observed once. The chain carries TRBV29-1 and TRBJ2-2; D unresolved. The CDR3 contains 10 residues. Germline loops: CDR1 SQVTM, CDR2 ANQGSEA. Deletions cut 7 bases from V and 6 bases from J, with 6 bases between. The CDR3 DNA reads TGCAGCGCTTTAGCCGGGGAGCTGTTTTTT. It is translated as CSALAGELFF.

The chain uses TRBV9 and TRBJ2-7; TRBD2 might be the D (5 bases). The V gene's germline CDR1 is SGDLS and CDR2 YYNGEE. The CDR3 covers 13 residues. V gave up 4 bases and J gave up 2 bases, with 10 bases separating them. The CDR3 region has the DNA TGTGCCAGCAGCCCGACGGAGGCCTACGAGCAGTACTTC. Protein product: CASSPTEAYEQYF.

CDR3 sequence reads: CSVVDQGRLDTQYF. CDR3 DNA sequence: TGCAGCGTTGTGGATCAGGGGCGTTTAGATACGCAGTATTTT. V and J are TRBV29-1 and TRBJ2-3, with a tentative D call TRBD1 (6 bases). The V gene's germline CDR1 is SQVTM and CDR2 ANQGSEA. V dropped 4 bases and J dropped 5 bases, with 16 bases sitting between them. This CDR3 is built from 14 residues.

The rearrangement uses TRBV30 and TRBJ2-1; 8 nucleotides match TRBD2. The V and J ends lost 2 bases and 8 bases, in that order; junction bases with no gene match: 8. Germline loops: CDR1 GTSNPN, CDR2 SVGIG (reference sequence). The CDR3 loop spans 14 amino acids. CDR3 region: CAWSFGGGRHEQFF. As DNA, the CDR3 is TGTGCCTGGAGTTTCGGGGGGGGCCGACATGAGCAGTTCTTC.

This clone was seen once. The gene calls are TRBV7-8 and TRBJ2-5, with 7 positions matching TRBD1. V shed 4 bases, J shed 5 bases, and the junction held 4 bases outside the gene matches. This CDR3 region has 13 residues. Germline V CDR1 and CDR2: SGHVS, FQNEAQ. The CDR3 spells CASSSGQMETQYF. CDR3 in DNA: TGTGCCAGCAGCTCGGGACAGATGGAGACCCAGTACTTC.

The V gene is TRBV9, the J gene TRBJ1-6, with D tentatively TRBD1 (5 bases). Per the germline V gene, CDR1 is SGDLS and CDR2 is YYNGEE. V dropped 3 bases and J dropped 9 bases, with 19 bases sitting between them. This CDR3 contains 16 residues. The CDR3 region has the DNA TGTGCCAGCAGCGGCCGGGGGGGGGACGAGCGTTCACCCCTCCACTTT. Protein product: CASSGRGGDERSPLHF.

This rearrangement joins TRBV6-2 or TRBV6-3 to TRBJ2-1; TRBD2 agrees at 12 bases. This CDR3 spans 21 amino acids. Unmatched junction bases numbered 16, after V lost 1 base and J lost 3 bases. CDR1 and CDR2 (germline): MNHEY, SVGEGT. The CDR3 loop is CASSYLIGLAGSPHLYNEQFF. Written as DNA, the CDR3 is TGTGCCAGCAGTTACTTAATTGGACTAGCGGGGTCCCCCCACCTCTACAATGAGCAGTTCTTC.

The gene calls are TRBV5-1 and TRBJ2-7; no clear D gene. V was cut by 0 bases and J by 0 bases, with 10 bases left in between. The CDR3 consists of 15 residues. Germline V gene sequence: CDR1 SGHRS, CDR2 YFSETQ. The CDR3 loop reads CASSLDAGLSYEQYF. The CDR3 DNA follows: TGCGCCAGCAGCTTGGACGCAGGCCTCTCCTACGAGCAGTACTTC. The full variable domain, rest sourced from reference TRBV5-1 and TRBJ2-7, is KAGVTQTPRYLIKTRGQQVTLSCSPISGHRSVSWYQQTPGQGLQFLFEYFSETQRNKGNFPGRFSGRQFSNSRSEMNVSTLELGDSALYLCASSLDAGLSYEQYFGPGTRLTVT.